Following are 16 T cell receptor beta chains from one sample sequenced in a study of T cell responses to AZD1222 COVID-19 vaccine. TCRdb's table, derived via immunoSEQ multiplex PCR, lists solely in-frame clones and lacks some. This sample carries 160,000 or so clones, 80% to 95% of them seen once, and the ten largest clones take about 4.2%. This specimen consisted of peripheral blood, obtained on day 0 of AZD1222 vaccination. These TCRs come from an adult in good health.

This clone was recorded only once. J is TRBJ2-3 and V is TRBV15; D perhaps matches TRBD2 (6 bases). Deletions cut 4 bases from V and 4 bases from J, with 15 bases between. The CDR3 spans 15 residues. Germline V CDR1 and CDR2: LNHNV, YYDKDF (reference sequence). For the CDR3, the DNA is TGTGCCACCAGCATACCAGGGAGGAGGCCAGATACGCAGTATTTT. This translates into CATSIPGRRPDTQYF. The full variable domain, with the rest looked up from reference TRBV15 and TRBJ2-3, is DAMVIQNPRYQVTQFGKPVTLSCSQTLNHNVMYWYQQKSSQAPKLLFHYYDKDFNNEADTPDNFQSRRPNTSFCFLDIRSPGLGDTAMYLCATSIPGRRPDTQYFGPGTRLTVL.

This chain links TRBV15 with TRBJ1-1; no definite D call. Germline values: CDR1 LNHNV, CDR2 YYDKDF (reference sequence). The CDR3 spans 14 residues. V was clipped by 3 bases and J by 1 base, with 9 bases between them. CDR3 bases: TGTGCCACCAGCAGCACAGAATCGAACACTGAAGCTTTCTTT. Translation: CATSSTESNTEAFF.

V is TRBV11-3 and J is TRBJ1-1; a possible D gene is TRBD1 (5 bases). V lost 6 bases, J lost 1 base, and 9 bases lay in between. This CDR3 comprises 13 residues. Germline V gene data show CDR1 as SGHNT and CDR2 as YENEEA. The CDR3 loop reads CASRRGPNTEAFF. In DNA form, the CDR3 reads TGTGCCAGCAGGAGGGGACCGAACACTGAAGCTTTCTTT.

The CDR3 reads CASSRLLGLGDEQFF. The DNA for the CDR3 is TGTGCCAGCAGCCGCCTTTTGGGGCTTGGAGATGAGCAGTTCTTC. The rearrangement uses TRBV11-2 and TRBJ2-1; D is possibly TRBD1 (5 bases). Trimming cost V 5 bases and J 8 bases, with 19 bases left between them. The CDR3 totals 15 residues. The germline CDR1 and CDR2 sequences are SGHAT and FQNNGV.

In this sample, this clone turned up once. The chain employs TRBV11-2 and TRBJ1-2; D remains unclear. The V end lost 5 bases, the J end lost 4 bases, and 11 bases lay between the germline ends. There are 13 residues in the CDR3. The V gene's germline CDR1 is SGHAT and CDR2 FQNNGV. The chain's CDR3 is CASSPEGSYGYTF. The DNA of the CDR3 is TGTGCCAGCAGCCCAGAGGGCTCCTATGGCTACACCTTC.

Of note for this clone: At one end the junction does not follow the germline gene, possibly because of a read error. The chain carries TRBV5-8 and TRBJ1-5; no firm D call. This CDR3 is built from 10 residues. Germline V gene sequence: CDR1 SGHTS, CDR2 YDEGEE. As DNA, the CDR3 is TGTGCCAGCAGCACTCAGCCCCAGCATTTT. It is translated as CASSTQPQHF.

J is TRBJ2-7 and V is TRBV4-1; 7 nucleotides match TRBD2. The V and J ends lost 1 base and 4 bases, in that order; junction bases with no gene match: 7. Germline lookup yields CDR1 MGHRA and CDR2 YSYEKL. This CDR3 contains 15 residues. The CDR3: CASSQAGLAEYEQYF. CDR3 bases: TGCGCCAGCAGCCAAGCGGGGCTAGCGGAGTACGAGCAGTACTTC.

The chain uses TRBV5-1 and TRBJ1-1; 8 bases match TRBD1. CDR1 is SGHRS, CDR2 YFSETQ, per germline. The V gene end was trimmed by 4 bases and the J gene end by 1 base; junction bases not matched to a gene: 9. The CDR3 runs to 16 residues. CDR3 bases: TGCGCCAGCAGCCTAGGACAGGGCAAGGGGAACACTGAAGCTTTCTTT. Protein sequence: CASSLGQGKGNTEAFF. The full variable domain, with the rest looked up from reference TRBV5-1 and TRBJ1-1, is KAGVTQTPRYLIKTRGQQVTLSCSPISGHRSVSWYQQTPGQGLQFLFEYFSETQRNKGNFPGRFSGRQFSNSRSEMNVSTLELGDSALYLCASSLGQGKGNTEAFFGQGTRLTVV.

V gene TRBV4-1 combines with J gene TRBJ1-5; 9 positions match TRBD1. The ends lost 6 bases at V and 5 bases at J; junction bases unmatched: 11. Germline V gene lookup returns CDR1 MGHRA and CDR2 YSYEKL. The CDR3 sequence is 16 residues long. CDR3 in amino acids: CASRYLGTGSYQPQHF. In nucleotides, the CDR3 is TGCGCCAGCAGGTATCTCGGGACAGGGAGTTATCAGCCCCAGCATTTT.

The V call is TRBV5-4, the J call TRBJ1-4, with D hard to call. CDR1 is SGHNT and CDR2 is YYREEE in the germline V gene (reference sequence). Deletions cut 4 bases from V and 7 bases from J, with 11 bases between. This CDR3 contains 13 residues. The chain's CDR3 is CASSGGVGEKLFF. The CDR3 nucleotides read TGTGCCAGCAGCGGCGGGGTTGGTGAAAAACTGTTTTTT.

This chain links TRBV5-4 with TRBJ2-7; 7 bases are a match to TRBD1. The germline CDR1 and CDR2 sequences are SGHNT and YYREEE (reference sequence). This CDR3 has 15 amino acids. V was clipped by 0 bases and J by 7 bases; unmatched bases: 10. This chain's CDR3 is CASSLALGTAYEQYF. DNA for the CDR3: TGTGCCAGCAGCTTGGCCTTGGGGACAGCTTATGAGCAGTACTTC.

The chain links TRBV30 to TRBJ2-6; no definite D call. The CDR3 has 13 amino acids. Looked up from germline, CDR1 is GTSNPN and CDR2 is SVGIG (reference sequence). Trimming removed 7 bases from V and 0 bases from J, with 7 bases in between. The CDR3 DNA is TGTGCCTTGGTAACCTCTGGGGCCAACGTCCTGACTTTC. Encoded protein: CALVTSGANVLTF.

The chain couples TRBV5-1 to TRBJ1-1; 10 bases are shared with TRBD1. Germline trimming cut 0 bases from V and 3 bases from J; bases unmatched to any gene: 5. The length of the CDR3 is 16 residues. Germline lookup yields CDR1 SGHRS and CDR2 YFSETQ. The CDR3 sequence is CASSLEGQGRDTEAFF. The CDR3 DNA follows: TGCGCCAGCAGCTTGGAGGGACAGGGGAGAGACACTGAAGCTTTCTTT. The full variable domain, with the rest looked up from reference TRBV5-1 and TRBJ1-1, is KAGVTQTPRYLIKTRGQQVTLSCSPISGHRSVSWYQQTPGQGLQFLFEYFSETQRNKGNFPGRFSGRQFSNSRSEMNVSTLELGDSALYLCASSLEGQGRDTEAFFGQGTRLTVV.

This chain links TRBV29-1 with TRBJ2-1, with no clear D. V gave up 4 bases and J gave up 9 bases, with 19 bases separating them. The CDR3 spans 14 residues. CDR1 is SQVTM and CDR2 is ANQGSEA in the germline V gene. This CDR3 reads CSVAASLVGFEQFF. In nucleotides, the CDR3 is TGCAGCGTTGCAGCTTCCTTGGTGGGCTTTGAGCAGTTCTTC.

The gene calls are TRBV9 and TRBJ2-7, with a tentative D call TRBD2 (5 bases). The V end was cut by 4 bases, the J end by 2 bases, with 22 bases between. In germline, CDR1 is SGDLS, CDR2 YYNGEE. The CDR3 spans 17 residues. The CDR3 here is CASSPSLGVKPTYEQYF. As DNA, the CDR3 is TGTGCCAGCAGCCCGTCCCTCGGGGTGAAGCCTACCTACGAGCAGTACTTC. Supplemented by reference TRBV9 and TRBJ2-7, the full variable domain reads DSGVTQTPKHLITATGQRVTLRCSPRSGDLSVYWYQQSLDQGLQFLIQYYNGEERAKGNILERFSAQQFPDLHSELNLSSLELGDSALYFCASSPSLGVKPTYEQYFGPGTRLTVT.

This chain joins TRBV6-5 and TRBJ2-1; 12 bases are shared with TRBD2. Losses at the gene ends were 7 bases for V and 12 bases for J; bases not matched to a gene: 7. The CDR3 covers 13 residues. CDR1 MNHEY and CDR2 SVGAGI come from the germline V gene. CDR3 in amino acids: CASTPSGRAGQFF. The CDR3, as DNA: TGTGCCAGCACGCCTAGCGGGAGGGCCGGGCAGTTCTTC.